Listed below are T cell receptor beta chains from one sample, sequenced in a study of blood T cell repertoires in COVID-19. Here immunoSEQ multiplex PCR was the method, and the copy in TCRdb shows in-frame clones only, minus some. The sample has about 480,000 clones, around 89% seen once; the top ten hold approximately 1.8%. Sequenced sample: PBMCs or T cells enriched from blood (not recorded which). All receptors derive from a woman in her forties who had recovered from COVID-19. The CDR3 runs from the conserved cysteine through the conserved F or W. A D gene is named only where the DNA matches it firmly. A clone size is listed for some rows: how often the clone was seen (once, few, many), or a class if it is expanded.

cdr3_aa: CASSERYGGDTQYF; cdr3_nt: TGTGCCAGCAGTGAAAGATACGGAGGGGATACGCAGTATTTT; clone_size: -; j_call: TRBJ2-3; v_call: TRBV6-1; d_call: -
cdr3_aa: CATSDPAQGVTEAFF; cdr3_nt: TGTGCCACCAGTGACCCAGCACAGGGGGTCACTGAAGCTTTCTTT; clone_size: -; j_call: TRBJ1-1; v_call: TRBV24-1; d_call: TRBD1
cdr3_aa: CASSPTTGTGRNTF; cdr3_nt: TGTGCCAGCAGCCCCACGACCGGGACAGGTCGGAACACCTTC; clone_size: once; j_call: TRBJ1-2; v_call: TRBV9; d_call: TRBD1
cdr3_aa: CATSRAQGYYSPLHF; cdr3_nt: TGTGCCACCAGCAGGGCACAGGGGTATTATTCACCCCTCCACTTT; clone_size: -; j_call: TRBJ1-6; v_call: TRBV15; d_call: TRBD1
cdr3_aa: CASIAANTGELFF; cdr3_nt: TGCGCCAGCATAGCGGCGAACACCGGGGAGCTGTTTTTT; clone_size: -; j_call: TRBJ2-2; v_call: TRBV5-1; d_call: -
cdr3_aa: CASSPGGYEAFF; cdr3_nt: TGTGCCAGCAGCCCAGGGGGGTATGAAGCTTTCTTT; clone_size: -; j_call: TRBJ1-1; v_call: TRBV7-9; d_call: TRBD1
cdr3_aa: CASSLPGLQNTGELFF; cdr3_nt: TGCGCCAGCAGCCTACCGGGACTCCAGAACACCGGGGAGCTGTTTTTT; clone_size: -; j_call: TRBJ2-2; v_call: TRBV5-1; d_call: -
cdr3_aa: CASSPHGTGDEKLFF; cdr3_nt: TGTGCCAGCAGCCCCCACGGGACAGGAGATGAAAAACTGTTTTTT; clone_size: -; j_call: TRBJ1-4; v_call: TRBV4-2; d_call: TRBD1
cdr3_aa: CASSLGTGLQETQYF; cdr3_nt: TGTGCCAGCAGCTTAGGGACAGGGTTGCAAGAGACCCAGTACTTC; clone_size: -; j_call: TRBJ2-5; v_call: TRBV7-8; d_call: TRBD1
cdr3_aa: CASSPSGSTDTQYF; cdr3_nt: TGCGCCAGCAGCCCCAGCGGGAGCACAGATACGCAGTATTTT; clone_size: -; j_call: TRBJ2-3; v_call: TRBV4-3; d_call: -
cdr3_aa: CASSYRGAGNTIYF; cdr3_nt: TGTGCCAGCAGCTACAGGGGTGCTGGAAACACCATATATTTT; clone_size: -; j_call: TRBJ1-3; v_call: TRBV7-2; d_call: TRBD1
cdr3_aa: CAISEYRDGYTF; cdr3_nt: TGTGCCATCAGTGAGTACAGGGATGGCTACACCTTC; clone_size: -; j_call: TRBJ1-2; v_call: TRBV10-3; d_call: -
cdr3_aa: CASSPWASGRMEDTQYF; cdr3_nt: TGTGCCAGCAGCCCTTGGGCTAGCGGGAGGATGGAAGATACGCAGTATTTT; clone_size: -; j_call: TRBJ2-3; v_call: TRBV7-9; d_call: TRBD2
cdr3_aa: CASSPSSRVNTALHF; cdr3_nt: TGTGCCAGCAGCCCCTCGTCCCGGGTGAATACGGCCCTCCACTTT; clone_size: -; j_call: TRBJ1-6; v_call: TRBV7-8; d_call: -
cdr3_aa: CASSTPGGSLVADYGYTF; cdr3_nt: TGTGCCAGCAGCACCCCGGGGGGGAGTTTGGTTGCGGACTATGGCTACACCTTC; clone_size: -; j_call: TRBJ1-2; v_call: TRBV21-1; d_call: -
cdr3_aa: CATKDSSTGETQYF; cdr3_nt: TGTGCCACCAAAGATTCCTCTACAGGGGAAACGCAGTATTTT; clone_size: -; j_call: TRBJ2-3; v_call: TRBV24-1; d_call: TRBD1
cdr3_aa: CASGTPNTEAFF; cdr3_nt: TGTGCCTCCGGGACACCGAACACTGAAGCTTTCTTT; clone_size: -; j_call: TRBJ1-1; v_call: TRBV30; d_call: -
cdr3_aa: CASSLSLTGTGAEAFF; cdr3_nt: TGTGCCAGCTCACTTTCCTTAACCGGGACGGGGGCTGAAGCTTTCTTT; clone_size: -; j_call: TRBJ1-1; v_call: TRBV18; d_call: -
cdr3_aa: CASSFPLFTSGSGNEQFF; cdr3_nt: TGTGCCAGCAGCTTTCCCCTTTTCACTAGCGGGAGCGGCAATGAGCAGTTCTTC; clone_size: -; j_call: TRBJ2-1; v_call: TRBV7-6; d_call: TRBD2
cdr3_aa: CASHDGAIYGYTF; cdr3_nt: TGCGCCAGCCACGATGGGGCCATTTATGGCTACACCTTC; clone_size: few; j_call: TRBJ1-2; v_call: TRBV5-1; d_call: -
cdr3_aa: CASSQDMSGRASGYF; cdr3_nt: TGTGCCAGCAGCCAAGATATGAGCGGGAGAGCATCTGGGTACTTC; clone_size: -; j_call: TRBJ2-7; v_call: TRBV3-1/TRBV3-2; d_call: TRBD2
cdr3_aa: CATSDPGQPYEQYF; cdr3_nt: TGTGCCACCAGTGATCCCGGACAGCCCTACGAGCAGTACTTC; clone_size: -; j_call: TRBJ2-7; v_call: TRBV24-1; d_call: -
cdr3_aa: CASSFGGAILNTEAFF; cdr3_nt: TGTGCCAGCAGTTTTGGCGGGGCAATACTGAACACTGAAGCTTTCTTT; clone_size: -; j_call: TRBJ1-1; v_call: TRBV28; d_call: -
cdr3_aa: CASSQDGTTRSMGYTF; cdr3_nt: TGTGCCAGCAGCCAAGATGGGACAACGAGGTCCATGGGCTACACCTTC; clone_size: -; j_call: TRBJ1-2; v_call: TRBV3-1/TRBV3-2; d_call: -
cdr3_aa: CASSDSTGAGTEAFF; cdr3_nt: TGTGCCAGCAGTGACTCGACAGGGGCCGGTACTGAAGCTTTCTTT; clone_size: -; j_call: TRBJ1-1; v_call: TRBV6-4; d_call: TRBD1
cdr3_aa: CASSVPGGAVGAFF; cdr3_nt: TGTGCCAGCAGCGTCCCAGGGGGCGCCGTAGGAGCTTTCTTT; clone_size: -; j_call: TRBJ1-1; v_call: TRBV9; d_call: TRBD1